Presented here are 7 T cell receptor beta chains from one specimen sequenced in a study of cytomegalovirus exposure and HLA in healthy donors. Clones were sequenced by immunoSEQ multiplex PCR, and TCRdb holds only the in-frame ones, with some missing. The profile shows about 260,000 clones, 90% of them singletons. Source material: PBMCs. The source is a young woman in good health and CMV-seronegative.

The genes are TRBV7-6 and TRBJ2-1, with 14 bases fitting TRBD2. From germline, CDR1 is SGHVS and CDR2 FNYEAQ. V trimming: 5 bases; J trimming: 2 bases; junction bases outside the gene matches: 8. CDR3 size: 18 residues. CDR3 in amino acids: CASSATPGLAGAYNEQFF. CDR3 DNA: TGTGCCAGCAGCGCGACCCCGGGACTAGCGGGGGCCTACAATGAGCAGTTCTTC.

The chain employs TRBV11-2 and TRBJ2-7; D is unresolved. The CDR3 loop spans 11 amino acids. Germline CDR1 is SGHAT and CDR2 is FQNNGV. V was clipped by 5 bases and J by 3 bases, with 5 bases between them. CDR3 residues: CASSDGYEQYF. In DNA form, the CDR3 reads TGTGCCAGCAGCGACGGCTACGAGCAGTACTTC.

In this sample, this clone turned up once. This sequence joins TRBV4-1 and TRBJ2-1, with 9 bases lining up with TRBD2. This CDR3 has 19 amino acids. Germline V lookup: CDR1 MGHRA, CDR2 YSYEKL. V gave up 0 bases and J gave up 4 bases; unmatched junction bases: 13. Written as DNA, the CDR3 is TGCGCCAGCAGCCAAGATTTGGGGCGGGAGGGCCCGTCATACAATGAGCAGTTCTTC. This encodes CASSQDLGREGPSYNEQFF.

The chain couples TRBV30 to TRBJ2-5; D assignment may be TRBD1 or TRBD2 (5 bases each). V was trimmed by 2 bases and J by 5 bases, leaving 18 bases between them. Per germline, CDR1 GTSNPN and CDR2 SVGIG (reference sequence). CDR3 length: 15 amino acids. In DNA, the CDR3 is TGTGCCTGGAGTAGCCGAGTGGGGGTGGAGGAGACCCAGTACTTC. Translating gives CAWSSRVGVEETQYF.

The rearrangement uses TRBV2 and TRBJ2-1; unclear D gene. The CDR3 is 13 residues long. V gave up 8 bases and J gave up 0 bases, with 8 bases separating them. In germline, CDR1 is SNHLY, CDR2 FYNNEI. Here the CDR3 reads CASSLTSYNEQFF. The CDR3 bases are TGTGCCAGCTCCCTCACCTCCTACAATGAGCAGTTCTTC.

The CDR3 is CASSPGFGELFF. In DNA, the CDR3 is TGTGCCAGCAGCCCAGGCTTCGGGGAGCTGTTTTTT. The chain is built from TRBV11-2 and TRBJ2-2; D gene uncertain. Trimming left V 5 bases short and J 7 bases short, with 8 bases between. The CDR3 sequence is 12 residues long. The germline gives CDR1 SGHAT, CDR2 FQNNGV.

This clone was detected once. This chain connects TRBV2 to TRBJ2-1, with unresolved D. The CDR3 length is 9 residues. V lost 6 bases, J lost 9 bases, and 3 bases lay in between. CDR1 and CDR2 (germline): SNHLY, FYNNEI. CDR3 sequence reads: CASRGEQFF. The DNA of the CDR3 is TGTGCCAGCAGGGGTGAGCAGTTCTTC.